This is a list of T cell receptor beta chains from one sample in a study of shared clonotypes between healthy human individuals. Assay: immunoSEQ multiplex PCR; the TCRdb copy retains only in-frame clones and omits some. The data contain 2 million to 2.5 million clones, approximately 95% of them singletons. Sequencing was carried out using naive CD4+ T cells from PBMCs. These receptors came from a man between 18 and 29 years old in good health. Some clones in this sample may be carry-over from other donors' samples. Each CDR3 is given with its conserved first and last residue. D genes are given only for firm matches. Clone sizes are given selectively: once, few, many, or a class where the clone is expanded.

d_call | j_call | clone_size | v_call | cdr3_nt | cdr3_aa
- | TRBJ1-2 | - | TRBV5-1 | TGCGCCAGCAGCTTGGCCATTCCGCCAGGGGACTATGGCTACACCTTC | CASSLAIPPGDYGYTF
- | TRBJ1-4 | - | TRBV13 | TGTGCCAGCAGCTTTGGAATGGAGGGAAAACTGTTTTTT | CASSFGMEGKLFF
- | TRBJ2-5 | - | TRBV4-1 | TGCGCCAGCAGCCGCGGACAGTCACCAGAGACCCAGTACTTC | CASSRGQSPETQYF
TRBD2 | TRBJ2-2 | - | TRBV7-2 | TGTGCCAGCAGCTTAGCTGCGCTAGCGGGAGCCGGGGAGCTGTTTTTT | CASSLAALAGAGELFF
- | TRBJ1-1 | - | TRBV28 | TGTGCCAGCAGTCCAGGGAGGGTGAACACTGAAGCTTTCTTT | CASSPGRVNTEAFF
- | TRBJ1-4 | - | TRBV9 | TGTGCCAGCAGCCCAGGGGATTCGAAAGAAAAACTGTTTTTT | CASSPGDSKEKLFF
- | TRBJ1-2 | - | TRBV2 | TGTGCCAGCAGTGATCGGGGCCCCTATGGCTACACCTTC | CASSDRGPYGYTF
TRBD2 | TRBJ2-3 | - | TRBV11-3 | TGTGCCAGCAGCCAACTCGGGACTAGCGGGAGTCCCCTGACAGATACGCAGTATTTT | CASSQLGTSGSPLTDTQYF
TRBD2 | TRBJ2-1 | once | TRBV9 | TGTGCCAGCAGCGTCCTAGCGGGGGCCTACAATGAGCAGTTCTTC | CASSVLAGAYNEQFF
- | TRBJ1-3 | - | TRBV2 | TGTGCCAGCAGTGTACAGGGCTCTGGAAACACCATATATTTT | CASSVQGSGNTIYF
- | TRBJ1-1 | - | TRBV7-9 | TGTGCCAGCAGCCCTAGGCTGGGGGTGAACACTGAAGCTTTCTTT | CASSPRLGVNTEAFF
- | TRBJ2-7 | - | TRBV29-1 | TGCAGCGTGAGGGGCCGGTTGAATGACGAGCAGTACTTC | CSVRGRLNDEQYF
TRBD2 | TRBJ2-2 | - | TRBV19 | TGTGCCAGTAGTATGCCGCCTTACGAGCGGGGGGCCGGGGAGCTGTTTTTT | CASSMPPYERGAGELFF
TRBD2 | TRBJ2-3 | - | TRBV30 | TGTGCCTGGAGGGACGGCGGGACTAGGAGAGGCACGCAGTATTTT | CAWRDGGTRRGTQYF
- | TRBJ2-1 | - | TRBV7-3 | TGTGCCAGCAGCCCTAATACGGGGGCGCAGCAGTTCTTC | CASSPNTGAQQFF
- | TRBJ2-1 | - | TRBV6-4 | TGTGCCAGCAGTACCCTAGAGCAGTTCTTC | CASSTLEQFF
TRBD2 | TRBJ2-1 | - | TRBV7-3 | TGTGCCAGCAGCGCCTCCAGCGGGAGTCCCTACAATGAGCAGTTCTTC | CASSASSGSPYNEQFF
- | TRBJ2-7 | - | TRBV15 | TGTGCCACCAGCAGATCTCGGACGGAAGCGCAGTACTTC | CATSRSRTEAQYF
- | TRBJ2-4 | - | TRBV2 | TGTGCCAGCAGTGGGATTAAATGGGGTAGGGTCATTCAGTACTTC | CASSGIKWGRVIQYF
- | TRBJ2-5 | - | TRBV5-4 | TGTGCCAGCAGCCGACCAGGAAACCAAGAGACCCAGTACTTC | CASSRPGNQETQYF
- | TRBJ1-2 | - | TRBV19 | TGTGCCAGTGGATGGGACTATGGCTACACCTTC | CASGWDYGYTF
TRBD2 | TRBJ2-2 | - | TRBV5-1 | TGCGCCAGCAGCTCCGGCATTAGCGGGAGGGTTGACACCGGGGAGCTGTTTTTT | CASSSGISGRVDTGELFF
TRBD2 | TRBJ2-5 | - | TRBV4-1 | TGCGCCAGCAGCCGAACCCCGGGGGGAGGAGAGACCCAGTACTTC | CASSRTPGGGETQYF
TRBD1 | TRBJ1-5 | - | TRBV2 | TGTGCCAGCAGTTCGACCGGGACAGGGAATTCTCAGCCCCAGCATTTT | CASSSTGTGNSQPQHF
TRBD2 | TRBJ2-3 | - | TRBV19 | TGTGCCAGTAGTCGAGCCGGGGGGGATACGCAGTATTTT | CASSRAGGDTQYF
TRBD1 | TRBJ1-3 | - | TRBV7-9 | TGTGCCAGCAGCTTAGTGACAGGGGGAAGAACCGGAAACACCATATATTTT | CASSLVTGGRTGNTIYF
- | TRBJ1-1 | - | TRBV7-2 | TGTGCCAGCAGCTTAGCTACAGACTACACTGAAGCTTTCTTT | CASSLATDYTEAFF
TRBD2 | TRBJ2-1 | - | TRBV6-5 | TGTGCCAGCAGTTTCGCTAGCGGGGCGGGGCAGGAGCAGTTCTTC | CASSFASGAGQEQFF
- | TRBJ2-3 | - | TRBV2 | TGTGCCAGCAGTGAAGAGTTTTATAGCACAGATACGCAGTATTTT | CASSEEFYSTDTQYF
- | TRBJ2-7 | - | TRBV28 | TGTGCCAGCAGTTCCTCCCTTGGTCTAGCATCCTACGAGCAGTACTTC | CASSSSLGLASYEQYF
- | TRBJ2-3 | - | TRBV18 | TGTGCCAGCTCACCGGAGGGACAAAGGGCCACAGATACGCAGTATTTT | CASSPEGQRATDTQYF
- | TRBJ2-4 | - | TRBV2 | TGTGCCGGTACAGCCAAAAACATTCAGTACTTC | CAGTAKNIQYF
- | TRBJ1-1 | few | TRBV2 | TGTGCCAGCAGGGTAGGAACGGTTGAGGACACTGAAGCTTTCTTT | CASRVGTVEDTEAFF
- | TRBJ1-5 | - | TRBV19 | TGTGCCAGTAGTATAGGGGTGGGGGGTAATCAGCCCCAGCATTTT | CASSIGVGGNQPQHF
- | TRBJ2-1 | - | TRBV7-8 | TGTGCCAGCAGCTTAGAGGGGGCGGGACGCTCCTACAATGAGCAGTTCTTC | CASSLEGAGRSYNEQFF
- | TRBJ1-5 | - | TRBV10-3 | TGTGCCATCAGCGGTGGATTAGGGCAGCCAAATCAGCCCCAGCATTTT | CAISGGLGQPNQPQHF
TRBD2 | TRBJ2-7 | - | TRBV27 | TGTGCCAGCAGTTTATGGTATCGTAAGGGACTACCGACCTACGAGCAGTACTTC | CASSLWYRKGLPTYEQYF
- | TRBJ2-1 | - | TRBV5-1 | TGCGCCAGCAGCTTGGTACCTATGGATGAGCAGTTCTTC | CASSLVPMDEQFF
TRBD1 | TRBJ1-1 | - | TRBV5-1 | TGCGCCAGCAGCTTGACAGGGGGGAACACTGAAGCTTTCTTT | CASSLTGGNTEAFF
- | TRBJ1-2 | few | TRBV9 | TGTGCCAGCAGCCCCAGGCAGGGTGGGGGCTATGGCTACACCTTC | CASSPRQGGGYGYTF
- | TRBJ2-4 | - | TRBV5-1 | TGCGCCAGCAGCTTGCTTGACGGGAGTGGGGACATTCAGTACTTC | CASSLLDGSGDIQYF
- | TRBJ2-1 | - | TRBV2 | TGTGCCAGCAACGGAAGGATCAGTGAGCAGTTCTTC | CASNGRISEQFF
- | TRBJ1-3 | - | TRBV30 | TGTGCCTGGAGCGGGACCTCTGGAAACACCATATATTTT | CAWSGTSGNTIYF
TRBD2 | TRBJ2-3 | - | TRBV6-5 | TGTGCCAGCAGTCCAGGACTAGCTCCAGATACGCAGTATTTT | CASSPGLAPDTQYF
TRBD1 | TRBJ2-2 | - | TRBV15 | TGTGCCACCAGGGACAGGGGCTTCACCGGGGAGCTGTTTTTT | CATRDRGFTGELFF
- | TRBJ2-7 | - | TRBV7-2 | TGTGCCAGCAGCCTTAGGAGGAGCGGTTTTTCCTACGAGCAGTACTTC | CASSLRRSGFSYEQYF
- | TRBJ1-3 | - | TRBV2 | TGTGCCAGCTGGGCAGGGGATGGAAACACCATATATTTT | CASWAGDGNTIYF
TRBD2 | TRBJ2-1 | - | TRBV6-5 | TGTGCCAGCACCTCGAGCGGGGGTTCCTACAATGAGCAGTTCTTC | CASTSSGGSYNEQFF